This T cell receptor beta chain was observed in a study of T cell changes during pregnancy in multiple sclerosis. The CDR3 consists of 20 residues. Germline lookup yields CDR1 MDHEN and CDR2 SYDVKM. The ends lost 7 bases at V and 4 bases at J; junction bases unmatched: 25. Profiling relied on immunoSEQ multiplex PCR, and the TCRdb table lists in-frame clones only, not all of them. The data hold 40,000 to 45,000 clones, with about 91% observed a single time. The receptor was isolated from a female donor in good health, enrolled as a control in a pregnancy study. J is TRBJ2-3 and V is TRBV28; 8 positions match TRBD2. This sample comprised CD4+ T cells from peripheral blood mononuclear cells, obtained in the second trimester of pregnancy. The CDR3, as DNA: TGTGCCAGCAACCACTTCGACGGGATAATAGCGGGACCGCCCCCAGATACGCAGTATTTT. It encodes CASNHFDGIIAGPPPDTQYF.